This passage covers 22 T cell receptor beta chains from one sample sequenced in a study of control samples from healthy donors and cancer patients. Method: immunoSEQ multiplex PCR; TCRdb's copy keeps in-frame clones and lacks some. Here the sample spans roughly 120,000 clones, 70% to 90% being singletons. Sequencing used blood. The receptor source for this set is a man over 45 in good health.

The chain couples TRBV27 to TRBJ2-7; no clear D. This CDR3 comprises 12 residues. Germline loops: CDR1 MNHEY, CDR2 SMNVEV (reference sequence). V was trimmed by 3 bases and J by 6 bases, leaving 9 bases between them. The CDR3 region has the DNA TGTGCCAGCAGTTTGGCTGGGTTCGAGCAGTACTTC. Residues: CASSLAGFEQYF.

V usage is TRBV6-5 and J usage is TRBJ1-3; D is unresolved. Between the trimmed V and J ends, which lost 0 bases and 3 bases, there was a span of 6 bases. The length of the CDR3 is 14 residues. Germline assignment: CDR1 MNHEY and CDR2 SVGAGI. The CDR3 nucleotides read TGTGCCAGCAGTTACTCGGGGAATGGAAACACCATATATTTT. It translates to CASSYSGNGNTIYF.

The CDR3 coding sequence is TGTGCCAGCAGCTTTGGGACTAGCCATACAGATACGCAGTATTTT. It specifies CASSFGTSHTDTQYF. This chain uses TRBV11-3 with TRBJ2-3; 9 positions agree with TRBD2. V was clipped by 3 bases and J by 3 bases; unmatched bases: 4. This CDR3 has 15 residues. Germline CDR1 reads SGHNT; CDR2 reads YENEEA.

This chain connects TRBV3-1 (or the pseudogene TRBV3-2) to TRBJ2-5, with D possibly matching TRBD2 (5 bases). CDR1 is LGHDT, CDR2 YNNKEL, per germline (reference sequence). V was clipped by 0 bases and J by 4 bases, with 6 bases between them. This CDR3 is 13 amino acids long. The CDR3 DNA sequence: TGTGCCAGCAGCCAAGATGGGAGAGAGACCCAGTACTTC. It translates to CASSQDGRETQYF.

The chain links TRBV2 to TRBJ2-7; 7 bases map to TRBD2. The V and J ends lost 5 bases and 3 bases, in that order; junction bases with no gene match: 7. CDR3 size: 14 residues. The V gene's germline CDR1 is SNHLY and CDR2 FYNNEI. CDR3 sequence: CASSSGAGFYEQYF. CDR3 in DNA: TGTGCCAGCAGTAGCGGGGCCGGTTTCTACGAGCAGTACTTC. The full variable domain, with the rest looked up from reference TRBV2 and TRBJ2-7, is EPEVTQTPSHQVTQMGQEVILRCVPISNHLYFYWYRQILGQKVEFLVSFYNNEISEKSEIFDDQFSVERPDGSNFTLKIRSTKLEDSAMYFCASSSGAGFYEQYFGPGTRLTVT.

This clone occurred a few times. In DNA, the CDR3 is TGTGCCAGCAGTCCTGAGGGGGGAGGGGAATATGGCTACACCTTC. This sequence encodes CASSPEGGGEYGYTF. This rearrangement joins TRBV6-5 to TRBJ1-2; the D gene is possibly TRBD1 (6 bases). Looked up from germline, CDR1 is MNHEY and CDR2 is SVGAGI. Deletions cut 5 bases from V and 5 bases from J, with 18 bases between. This CDR3 contains 15 residues.

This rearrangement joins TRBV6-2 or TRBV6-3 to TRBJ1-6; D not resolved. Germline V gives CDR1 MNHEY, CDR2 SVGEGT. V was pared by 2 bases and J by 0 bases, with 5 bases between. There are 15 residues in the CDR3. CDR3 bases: TGTGCCAGCAGTTACCTTAGCTCCTATAATTCACCCCTCCACTTT. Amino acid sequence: CASSYLSSYNSPLHF.

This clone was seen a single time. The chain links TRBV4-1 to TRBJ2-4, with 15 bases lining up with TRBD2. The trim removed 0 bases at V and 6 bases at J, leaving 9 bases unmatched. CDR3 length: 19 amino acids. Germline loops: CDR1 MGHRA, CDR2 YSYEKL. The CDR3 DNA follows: TGCGCCAGCAGCCAAGACCCAGGACTAGCGGGGGGGCGACGAAACATTCAGTACTTC. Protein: CASSQDPGLAGGRRNIQYF.

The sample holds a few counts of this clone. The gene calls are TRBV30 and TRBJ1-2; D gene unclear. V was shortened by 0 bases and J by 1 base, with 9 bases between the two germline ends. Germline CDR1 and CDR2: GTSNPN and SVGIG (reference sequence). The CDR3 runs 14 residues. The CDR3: CAWSVASHNYGYTF. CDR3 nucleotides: TGTGCCTGGAGTGTTGCCAGTCATAACTATGGCTACACCTTC.

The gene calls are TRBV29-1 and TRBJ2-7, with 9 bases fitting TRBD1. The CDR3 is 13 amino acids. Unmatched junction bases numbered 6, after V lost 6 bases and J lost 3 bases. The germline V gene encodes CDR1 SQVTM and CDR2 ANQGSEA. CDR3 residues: CSVSGTGNYEQYF. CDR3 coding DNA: TGCAGCGTGTCCGGGACAGGGAACTACGAGCAGTACTTC.

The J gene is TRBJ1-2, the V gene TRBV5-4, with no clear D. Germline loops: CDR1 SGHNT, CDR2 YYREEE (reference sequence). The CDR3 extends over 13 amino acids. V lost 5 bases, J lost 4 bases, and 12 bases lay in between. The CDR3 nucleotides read TGTGCCAGCAGGCATGAGGGATTCTATGGCTACACCTTC. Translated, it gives CASRHEGFYGYTF.

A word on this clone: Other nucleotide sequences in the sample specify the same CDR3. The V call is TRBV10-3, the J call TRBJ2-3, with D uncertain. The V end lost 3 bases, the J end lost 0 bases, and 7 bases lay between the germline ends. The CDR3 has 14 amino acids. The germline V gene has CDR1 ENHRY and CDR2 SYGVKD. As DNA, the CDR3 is TGTGCCATCAGTGAACCCCAGAGCACAGATACGCAGTATTTT. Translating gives CAISEPQSTDTQYF.

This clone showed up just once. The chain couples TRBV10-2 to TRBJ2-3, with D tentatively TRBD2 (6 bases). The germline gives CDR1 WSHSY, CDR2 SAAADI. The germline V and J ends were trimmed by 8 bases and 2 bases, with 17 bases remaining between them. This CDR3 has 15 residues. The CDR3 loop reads CASSPSGLITDTQYF. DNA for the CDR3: TGCGCCAGCTCCCCAAGCGGGTTGATCACAGATACGCAGTATTTT.

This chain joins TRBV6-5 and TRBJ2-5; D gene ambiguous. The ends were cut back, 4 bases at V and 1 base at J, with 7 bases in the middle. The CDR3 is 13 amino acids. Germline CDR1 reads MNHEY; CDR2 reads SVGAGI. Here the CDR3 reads CASSSGSQETQYF. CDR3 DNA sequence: TGTGCCAGCAGTTCAGGCAGCCAAGAGACCCAGTACTTC.

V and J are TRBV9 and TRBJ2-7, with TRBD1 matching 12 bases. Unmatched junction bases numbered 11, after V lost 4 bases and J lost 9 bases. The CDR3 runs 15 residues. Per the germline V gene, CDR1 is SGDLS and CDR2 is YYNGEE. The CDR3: CASSPGTGGFKRQYF. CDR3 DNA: TGTGCCAGCAGCCCAGGGACAGGGGGCTTCAAACGGCAGTACTTC.

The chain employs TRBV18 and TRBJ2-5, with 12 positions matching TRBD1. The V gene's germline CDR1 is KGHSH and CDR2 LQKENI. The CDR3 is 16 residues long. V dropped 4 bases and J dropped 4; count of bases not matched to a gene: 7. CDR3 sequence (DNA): TGTGCCAGCTCACAAACGGGACAGGGGGCAGGAGAGACCCAGTACTTC. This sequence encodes CASSQTGQGAGETQYF.

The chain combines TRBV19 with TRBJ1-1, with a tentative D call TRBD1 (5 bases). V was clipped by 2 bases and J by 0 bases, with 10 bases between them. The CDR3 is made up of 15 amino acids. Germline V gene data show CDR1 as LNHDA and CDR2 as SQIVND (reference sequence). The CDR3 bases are TGTGCCAGTAGTATATATATGGGGGTGAACACTGAAGCTTTCTTT. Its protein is CASSIYMGVNTEAFF.

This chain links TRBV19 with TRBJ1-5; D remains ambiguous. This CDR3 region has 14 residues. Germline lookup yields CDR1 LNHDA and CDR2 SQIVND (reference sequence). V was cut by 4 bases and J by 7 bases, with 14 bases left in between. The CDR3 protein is CASSNEGISQPQHF. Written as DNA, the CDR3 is TGTGCCAGTAGTAATGAGGGAATTTCGCAGCCCCAGCATTTT. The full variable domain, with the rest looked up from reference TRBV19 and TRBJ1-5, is DGGITQSPKYLFRKEGQNVTLSCEQNLNHDAMYWYRQDPGQGLRLIYYSQIVNDFQKGDIAEGYSVSREKKESFPLTVTSAQKNPTAFYLCASSNEGISQPQHFGDGTRLSIL.

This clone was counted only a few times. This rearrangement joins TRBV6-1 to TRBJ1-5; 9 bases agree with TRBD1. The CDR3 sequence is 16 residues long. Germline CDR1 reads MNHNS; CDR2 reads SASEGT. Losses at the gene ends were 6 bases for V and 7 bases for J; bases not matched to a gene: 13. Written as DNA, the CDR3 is TGTGCCAGCAGGGAACGTCAACAGGGGGCCGAACAGCCCCAGCATTTT. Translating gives CASRERQQGAEQPQHF.

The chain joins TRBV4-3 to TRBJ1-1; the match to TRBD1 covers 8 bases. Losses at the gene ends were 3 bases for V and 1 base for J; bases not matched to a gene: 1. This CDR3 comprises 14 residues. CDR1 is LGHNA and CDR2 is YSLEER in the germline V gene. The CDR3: CASSQDRENTEAFF. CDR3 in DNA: TGCGCCAGCAGCCAGGACAGGGAGAACACTGAAGCTTTCTTT.

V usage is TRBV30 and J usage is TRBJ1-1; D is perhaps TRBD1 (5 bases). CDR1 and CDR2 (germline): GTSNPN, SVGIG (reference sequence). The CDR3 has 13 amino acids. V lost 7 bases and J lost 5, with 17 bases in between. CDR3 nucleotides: TGTGCCTTATCCACGGGACGCTTGACTGAAGCTTTCTTT. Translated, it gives CALSTGRLTEAFF.

CDR3: CASSKVGDSNQPQHF. Here the CDR3 DNA reads TGTGCCAGCAGCAAAGTGGGGGACAGCAATCAGCCCCAGCATTTT. V and J are TRBV21-1 and TRBJ1-5. TRBV21-1 counts as a pseudogene. CDR3 length equals 15 residues.